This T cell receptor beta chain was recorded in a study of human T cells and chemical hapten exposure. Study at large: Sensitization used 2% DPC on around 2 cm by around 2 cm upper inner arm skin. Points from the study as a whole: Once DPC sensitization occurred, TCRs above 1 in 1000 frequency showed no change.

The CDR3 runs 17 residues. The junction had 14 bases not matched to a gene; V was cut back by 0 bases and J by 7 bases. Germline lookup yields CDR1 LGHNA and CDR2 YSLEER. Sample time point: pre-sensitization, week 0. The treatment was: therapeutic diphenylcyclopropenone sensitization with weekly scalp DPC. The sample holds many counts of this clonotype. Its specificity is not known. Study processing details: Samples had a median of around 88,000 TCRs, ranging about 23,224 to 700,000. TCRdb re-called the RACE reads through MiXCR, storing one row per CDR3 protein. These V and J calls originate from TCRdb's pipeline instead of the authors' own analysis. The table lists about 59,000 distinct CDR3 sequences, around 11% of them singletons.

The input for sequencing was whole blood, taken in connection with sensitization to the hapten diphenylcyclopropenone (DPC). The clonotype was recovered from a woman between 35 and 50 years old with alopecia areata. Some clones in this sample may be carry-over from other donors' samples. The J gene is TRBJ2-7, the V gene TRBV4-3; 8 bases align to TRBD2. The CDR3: CASSQDVTSGWDAEQYF. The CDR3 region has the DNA TGCGCCAGCAGCCAAGATGTAACTAGCGGTTGGGACGCGGAGCAGTACTTC.